This TCR beta chain was captured in a study of blood T cell repertoires in COVID-19. About the research overall: The United States, Italy and Spain provided the acute and convalescent COVID-19 samples. Nucleic acid was either cDNA or gDNA, and it came from T cells, B-cell-depleted T cells, or PBMCs.

The count of this clone is one. Authors' analysis steps: Cell counts per sample came from amplifying reference gene primers. The method was immunoSEQ multiplex PCR; TCRdb's version includes in-frame clones alone and lacks a portion of them. V and J calls and clone size are those listed in that table; D and trimming were worked out from the DNA. This sample has some 96,000 clones, with 91% found just once. The V and J ends lost 5 bases and 5 bases, in that order; junction bases with no gene match: 9. The CDR3 loop spans 15 amino acids. Germline V gene data show CDR1 as WSHSY and CDR2 as SAAADI. The TCR sequence derives from a man aged 50-59 years with active COVID-19. The sequencing sample was made of peripheral blood. The chain uses TRBV10-2 and TRBJ2-7; 10 positions agree with TRBD2. The CDR3 here is CASSLSTSGVHEQYF. DNA of the CDR3: TGCGCCAGCAGTCTATCTACTAGCGGGGTCCACGAGCAGTACTTC.